The clone carrying this TCR beta chain has ten or more counts. Its cognate antigen is unknown. The length of the CDR3 is 14 residues. With V trimmed by 6 bases and J by 0 bases, 6 bases remained unmatched. Germline CDR1 and CDR2: DFQATT and SNEGSKA (reference sequence). The sample originates from a study of spatial heterogeneity in lung cancer. Study-wide context: The donors comprised approximately 75 untreated early-stage non-small cell lung cancer patients. Follow-up PBMC samples were sequenced when available, at a median of roughly 25 months after resection.

Described time point: blood at routine non-recurrence follow-up after resection. Sequencing of whole RNA from tumor, nontumor lung or frozen PBMC involved no sorting. TCRdb redid the calling of the 5' RACE reads with MiXCR, one entry per CDR3 protein. Of about 25,000 distinct CDR3 sequences in the sample, 5% to 6% are singletons; the top ten hold 22%. The study's findings and limits: Detection of ubiquitous tumor TCRs in blood was higher at resection than follow-up.

V gene TRBV20-1 combines with J gene TRBJ1-1; 8 nucleotides align to TRBD1. This sequence originates from a male donor with early-stage non-small cell lung cancer. The sequencing used PBMCs, collected at follow-up. The CDR3 is CSAKQGAMNTEAFF. CDR3 DNA: TGCAGTGCGAAGCAGGGGGCGATGAACACTGAAGCTTTCTTT.